These T cell receptor beta chains were read from a single sample in a study of OX40 agonist ivuxolimab in advanced cancers. Clones were read by immunoSEQ multiplex PCR, and TCRdb kept only the in-frame ones, dropping some. The repertoire holds 80,000 or so clones, with about nine tenths as singletons. Sequencing used CD4+ or CD8+ T cells sorted from blood, obtained in a trial of the OX40 agonist ivuxolimab. The source is an adult with an advanced solid tumor such as melanoma, head and neck, liver or kidney cancer. Both conserved end residues are trimmed from each CDR3. A D gene is named only where the DNA matches it firmly. Only part of the rows carry a size: once, few, many, or a class if the clone is expanded.

v_gene,d_gene,j_gene,abundance,CDR3aa
TRBV6-4,-,TRBJ2-1,few,ASSVSLNNEQF
TRBV28,TRBD1,TRBJ1-1,-,ASSLLGGENTEAF
TRBV29-1,-,TRBJ1-1,-,SVHVTGFNTEAF
TRBV19,-,TRBJ1-5,-,ASSRGYPGSQPQH
TRBV19,TRBD1,TRBJ1-2,-,ASSPHPSEGANGYT
TRBV5-1,-,TRBJ1-1,-,ASSPGARFKAEAF
TRBV10-3,-,TRBJ2-5,-,AISRGRGAETQY
TRBV7-8,-,TRBJ1-1,-,ASSPRQNRDTEAF
TRBV27,TRBD2,TRBJ2-3,-,ASYPSLAGAPTDTQY
TRBV27,-,TRBJ1-2,-,ASSRGQTYGYT
TRBV5-1,-,TRBJ2-1,-,ASSLDRITYNEQF
TRBV6-5,-,TRBJ1-1,-,ASSPRVSTEAF
TRBV7-2,-,TRBJ1-4,-,ASSRGAGEKLF
TRBV6-7,TRBD2,TRBJ2-7,-,ASSSSAGEPHEQY
TRBV4-2,TRBD1,TRBJ1-4,-,ASSQGDRESEKLF
TRBV6-6,TRBD1,TRBJ1-4,-,ASSRDRATNEKLF
TRBV30,TRBD1,TRBJ2-5,-,AWRPPGQVSSPQY
TRBV11-3,-,TRBJ2-1,-,ASSFSRGTGEQF
TRBV27,-,TRBJ2-1,-,ASSSLAPYNEQF
TRBV5-4,TRBD1,TRBJ2-5,-,ASRPRTGGGETQY
TRBV5-4,TRBD2,TRBJ2-1,few,ASSPRAREGRDEQF
TRBV6-1,TRBD1,TRBJ1-1,-,ASCRTGSGNTEAF
TRBV14,-,TRBJ1-2,few,ASSPLRWNYGYT